This T cell receptor (beta chain) was recorded in a study of CXCR3-negative and CXCR3-positive naive CD8 T cells. Study details: Around 130 million TRB reads in total, about 1.5 +/- 0.3 million per library.

Study-level points and caveats: Naive CXCR3-negative cells resembled naive CXCR3-positive cells in TRBV-TRBJ usage; memory cells differed. With surface CD5 comparable between naive subsets, TCR strength was estimated using properties derived from the TRB CDR3.

UMI labels and 5' RACE were used to prepare the TRB cDNA libraries. From its re-call of the 5' RACE reads, TCRdb lists each CDR3 protein once, without DNA. The table lists just under 45,000 distinct CDR3 sequences. CDR3 length: 13 residues. CDR1 is SEHNR, CDR2 FQNEAQ, per germline (reference sequence). Of note for this clonotype: Its antigen is unidentified.

The TCR was taken from a human donor in good health. Some clones in this sample may be carry-over from other donors' samples. The material sequenced was memory CD8+ T cells from blood. The chain employs TRBV7-9 and TRBJ2-2. The CDR3 here is CASSLEGSGELFF.